Below, one TCR beta chain is given with its context. It has no known antigen specificity. Base qualities were left out, and no much larger clone turns up one base away. This record belongs to a study of cytomegalovirus exposure and HLA in healthy donors (dated by TCRdb to between 2016 and 2019). Context from the whole study: According to a later analysis, one platform produced both the 110 or so validation repertoires and the 666 repertoires of the first cohort. The study combined high-throughput TCR immunosequencing, statistical association of individual TCRs with disease status, and machine learning to predict cytomegalovirus infection status. The study aimed to test whether signatures of past pathogen exposure could be identified by cataloging public T cell receptors. In addition to the first cohort of approximately 670 subjects, a separate validation cohort of around 110 different subjects was used. Results the study describes overall, beyond this receptor: The classifier was reported to diagnose cytomegalovirus status with high specificity and sensitivity in both the original cohort and the validation cohort. Subsequent analysis determined that TCRs grouped into clusters in the first cohort also showed a tendency toward co-occurrence across the 90 to 150 validation repertoires, and approximately 94% of cluster scores exceeded 0. All 120 or so repertoires were used to score co-occurrence in the validation cohort in a later analysis, because that analysis had no HLA typing for the cohort. While some public TCRs were present in many individuals, most TCR sequences turned up only very rarely across donors. The study listed 150 to 200 TCR beta chains as associated with cytomegalovirus. According to the authors, the approach could potentially be generalized to other disease states and immunological phenotypes. A few of the identified cytomegalovirus-associated TCR beta chains were confirmed in vitro to be specific for cytomegalovirus antigens.

The CDR3 runs 16 residues from the cysteine to the phenylalanine. The retained sequence is limited to the CDR3, 48 bases, with the frame set at the first base. The junction carries 17 bases between V and J, which are trimmed by 3 bases and 3 bases respectively. The germline V gene (reference sequence) provides CDR1 LNHDA and CDR2 SQIVND. The donors were included in the validation cohort of 120 subjects, a group kept apart from the roughly 730-subject first cohort. Library creation used the immunoSEQ multiplex PCR assay. As for the original processing: To diagnose cytomegalovirus status from the catalog of TCR beta chain sequences, a statistical classification framework was built. TCRdb re-hosts the immuneACCESS table, in-frame sequences only. Its copies lack some clones; in the studies checked, an unresolved V gene accounts for under half of them, and the cause for the rest is not known. V and J calls and clone size follow that table, whereas D and trimming were derived from the DNA. In this sample the table shows approximately 200,000 clones, about 90% of which occur a single time. Approximately 1% of the sample is taken by the ten largest.

Recombination joined TRBV19 with TRBJ1-2, with the D gene not confidently named. The source of this sequence is a woman in her late teens or twenties in good health and CMV-seronegative. Sequences were obtained from PBMCs. The nucleotide sequence is TGTGCCAGTAGTATGGCAGGAGGGATCGAGGACTATGGCTACACCTTC. This is translated as CASSMAGGIEDYGYTF.